Listed below are T cell receptor beta chains from one sample, sequenced in a study of blood T cells in healthy people across ages. TCRdb re-called the 5' RACE reads with MiXCR, one entry per CDR3 protein. Of 700,000 to 950,000 distinct CDR3 sequences in the sample, about three fifths were seen once. Sequencing was done on a sample of blood. The receptors were gathered from a man aged 25-45 years in good health. The CDR3 runs from the conserved cysteine through the conserved F or W. A D gene is named only where the DNA matches it firmly. Clone sizes are given selectively: once, few, many, or a class where the clone is expanded.

v_gene: TRBV20-1
d_gene: -
j_gene: TRBJ2-1
abundance: -
CDR3nt: TGCAGTACTAGGTCTAGCGAGACTTCCTACAATGAGCAGTTCTTC
CDR3aa: CSTRSSETSYNEQFF

v_gene: TRBV29-1
d_gene: -
j_gene: TRBJ2-7
abundance: many
CDR3nt: TGCAGCGTTACCGGGAACACCTACGAGCAGTACTTC
CDR3aa: CSVTGNTYEQYF

v_gene: TRBV7-6
d_gene: TRBD2
j_gene: TRBJ2-1
abundance: -
CDR3nt: TGTGCCAGCAGCCCCGGCCGTGCGGGGGTCAGTGAGCAGTTCTTC
CDR3aa: CASSPGRAGVSEQFF

v_gene: TRBV7-2
d_gene: TRBD1
j_gene: TRBJ2-3
abundance: -
CDR3nt: TGTGCCAGCAGCCCCCGGACAGGGGGCCGAGGGCAGTATTTT
CDR3aa: CASSPRTGGRGQYF

v_gene: TRBV28
d_gene: -
j_gene: TRBJ1-1
abundance: -
CDR3nt: TGTGCCAGCACCCCAAGGGAACGCTACGCTTTCTTT
CDR3aa: CASTPRERYAFF

v_gene: TRBV20-1
d_gene: TRBD2
j_gene: TRBJ2-1
abundance: few
CDR3nt: TGCAGTGCTAGTACCGGCACTTCGGACGCACTAGCGGGAGACGGTGAGCAGTTCTTC
CDR3aa: CSASTGTSDALAGDGEQFF

v_gene: TRBV20-1
d_gene: TRBD1
j_gene: TRBJ2-7
abundance: few
CDR3nt: TGCAGTGCCACGGGACAGGGATGGTACGAGCAGTACTTC
CDR3aa: CSATGQGWYEQYF

v_gene: TRBV29-1
d_gene: -
j_gene: TRBJ2-1
abundance: -
CDR3nt: TGCAGCGTTGGCCGGTTGCTGGTGGGGGTATGGTCGCGAAATGAGCAGTTCTTC
CDR3aa: CSVGRLLVGVWSRNEQFF

v_gene: TRBV3-1
d_gene: -
j_gene: TRBJ2-1
abundance: -
CDR3nt: TGTGCCAGCAGCTATTCGGGGCAGCAGTTCTTC
CDR3aa: CASSYSGQQFF

v_gene: TRBV6-5
d_gene: -
j_gene: TRBJ2-7
abundance: -
CDR3nt: TGTGCCAGCAGCCTCGTGGTGCCGACGGAATCCGAGCAGTACTTC
CDR3aa: CASSLVVPTESEQYF

v_gene: TRBV12-3/TRBV12-4
d_gene: -
j_gene: TRBJ2-7
abundance: -
CDR3nt: TGTGCCAGCAGTTTAGAAGGGGCCCTAAGTGCCCAGTACTTC
CDR3aa: CASSLEGALSAQYF

v_gene: TRBV27
d_gene: TRBD1
j_gene: TRBJ2-7
abundance: -
CDR3nt: TGTGCCAGCAGTTTTTCCTCCGGGACAGTTAGCTACGAGCAGTACTTC
CDR3aa: CASSFSSGTVSYEQYF

v_gene: TRBV4-3
d_gene: -
j_gene: TRBJ2-7
abundance: -
CDR3nt: TGCGCCAGCAGCCAAAACCCGTCAATTGCAGACGAGCAGTACTTC
CDR3aa: CASSQNPSIADEQYF

v_gene: TRBV3-1
d_gene: TRBD2
j_gene: TRBJ2-3
abundance: -
CDR3nt: TGTGCCAGCAGCCTAGCGGGTCCGATGATAGATACGCAGTATTTT
CDR3aa: CASSLAGPMIDTQYF

v_gene: TRBV12-3/TRBV12-4
d_gene: -
j_gene: TRBJ2-4
abundance: few
CDR3nt: TGTGCCAGCAGTTTAGCGGCGATAACAGGCATTCAGTACTTC
CDR3aa: CASSLAAITGIQYF

v_gene: TRBV20-1
d_gene: TRBD1
j_gene: TRBJ2-7
abundance: few
CDR3nt: TGCAGTGCTATAGACCGGACAGGAGGCTACGAGCAGTACTTC
CDR3aa: CSAIDRTGGYEQYF

v_gene: TRBV3-1
d_gene: -
j_gene: TRBJ1-2
abundance: -
CDR3nt: TGTGCCAGCAGCCAAGAGGGGACAGGCTACACCTTC
CDR3aa: CASSQEGTGYTF

v_gene: TRBV6-5
d_gene: -
j_gene: TRBJ2-7
abundance: few
CDR3nt: TGTGCCAGCAGTATTGACTGGGGATCGGGCGAGCAGTACTTC
CDR3aa: CASSIDWGSGEQYF

v_gene: TRBV11-2
d_gene: TRBD2
j_gene: TRBJ2-3
abundance: -
CDR3nt: TGTGCCAGCAGCTTACTTCCGATCGCCGCGGGGGGCCGGAGAGATACGCAGTATTTT
CDR3aa: CASSLLPIAAGGRRDTQYF

v_gene: TRBV7-8
d_gene: TRBD1
j_gene: TRBJ2-6
abundance: few
CDR3nt: TGTGCCAGCAGCTTAGTGTGGACAGGGGTGTCTGGGGCCAACGTCCTGACTTTC
CDR3aa: CASSLVWTGVSGANVLTF

v_gene: TRBV5-8
d_gene: TRBD1
j_gene: TRBJ2-1
abundance: -
CDR3nt: TGTGCCAGCAGCGCCGGGACAGGGACCTACAATGGGCAGTTCTTC
CDR3aa: CASSAGTGTYNGQFF

v_gene: TRBV27
d_gene: TRBD1
j_gene: TRBJ1-1
abundance: -
CDR3nt: TGTGCCAGCAGTAAGACAGGGGGCATGAACACTGAAGCTTTCTTT
CDR3aa: CASSKTGGMNTEAFF

v_gene: TRBV7-9
d_gene: TRBD2
j_gene: TRBJ2-3
abundance: -
CDR3nt: TGTGCCAGCAGCACGACTAGCGGGAGTCCAGATACGCAGTATTTT
CDR3aa: CASSTTSGSPDTQYF

v_gene: TRBV7-2
d_gene: -
j_gene: TRBJ2-1
abundance: -
CDR3nt: TGTGCCAGCAGCCCGCTTCGGCCTCCCTACAATGAGCAGTTCTTC
CDR3aa: CASSPLRPPYNEQFF

v_gene: TRBV13
d_gene: -
j_gene: TRBJ2-7
abundance: -
CDR3nt: TGTGCCAGCAGCTTAGGGGAGGGACCCTACGAGCAGTACTTC
CDR3aa: CASSLGEGPYEQYF

v_gene: TRBV10-2
d_gene: TRBD2
j_gene: TRBJ2-3
abundance: few
CDR3nt: TGCGCCAGCAGGGGACTAGCGGCAAGCACAGATACGCAGTATTTT
CDR3aa: CASRGLAASTDTQYF

v_gene: TRBV5-6
d_gene: TRBD1
j_gene: TRBJ1-2
abundance: -
CDR3nt: TGTGCCAGCGCCCCGACAGGGAACTTTAGAGGCTACACCTTC
CDR3aa: CASAPTGNFRGYTF

v_gene: TRBV7-2
d_gene: TRBD2
j_gene: TRBJ2-1
abundance: -
CDR3nt: TGTGCCAGCAGCCCGGGGGGGGAGCTCTACAATGAGCAGTTCTTC
CDR3aa: CASSPGGELYNEQFF

v_gene: TRBV7-9
d_gene: -
j_gene: TRBJ2-5
abundance: few
CDR3nt: TGTGCCAGCAGCTCGGCTACAGGCCCCGCCAGAGAGACCCAGTACTTC
CDR3aa: CASSSATGPARETQYF

v_gene: TRBV15
d_gene: -
j_gene: TRBJ2-7
abundance: once
CDR3nt: TGTGCCACCAGCGAACTGAGGGGTAGGGAGCAGTACTTC
CDR3aa: CATSELRGREQYF

v_gene: TRBV27
d_gene: TRBD1
j_gene: TRBJ2-2
abundance: few
CDR3nt: TGTGCCAGCAGTCCCCGACAGGGGCTGAGAGTCGGGGAGCTGTTTTTT
CDR3aa: CASSPRQGLRVGELFF

v_gene: TRBV12-3/TRBV12-4
d_gene: -
j_gene: TRBJ2-3
abundance: -
CDR3nt: TGTGCCAGCAGCATAGGGGGGGGGCGGCAGTATTTT
CDR3aa: CASSIGGGRQYF

v_gene: TRBV14
d_gene: -
j_gene: TRBJ2-1
abundance: -
CDR3nt: TGTGCCAGCAGCCAAGTGGGAGTTGAGCAGTTCTTC
CDR3aa: CASSQVGVEQFF

v_gene: TRBV25-1
d_gene: -
j_gene: TRBJ2-1
abundance: -
CDR3nt: TGTGCCAGCAGTGAAGGGGGTAGGAGTGGGAAGGTGTTCTTC
CDR3aa: CASSEGGRSGKVFF

v_gene: TRBV4-1
d_gene: TRBD1
j_gene: TRBJ2-7
abundance: once
CDR3nt: TGCGCCAGCAGCCAGGCATCGCGACAGGGGAACTACGAGCAGTACTTC
CDR3aa: CASSQASRQGNYEQYF

v_gene: TRBV6-5
d_gene: TRBD1
j_gene: TRBJ2-3
abundance: once
CDR3nt: TGTGCCAGCATCAAACAGGGGGCCCTCGATACGCAGTATTTT
CDR3aa: CASIKQGALDTQYF

v_gene: TRBV11-2
d_gene: -
j_gene: TRBJ2-7
abundance: -
CDR3nt: TGTGCCAGCAGCTTCCCCGGGACGGAAATCTACGAGCAGTACTTC
CDR3aa: CASSFPGTEIYEQYF

v_gene: TRBV13
d_gene: -
j_gene: TRBJ1-6
abundance: few
CDR3nt: TGTGCCAGCAGCTTATTTAGGCCTTTGAATTCACCCCTCCACTTT
CDR3aa: CASSLFRPLNSPLHF

v_gene: TRBV5-1
d_gene: -
j_gene: TRBJ1-2
abundance: once
CDR3nt: TGCGCCAGCAGCTTGGGTCGGTTAGCTATCTATGGCTACACCTTC
CDR3aa: CASSLGRLAIYGYTF

v_gene: TRBV7-2
d_gene: -
j_gene: TRBJ2-7
abundance: -
CDR3nt: TGTGCCAGCAGCCACTACAGGGACGAGCAGTACTTC
CDR3aa: CASSHYRDEQYF

v_gene: TRBV7-2
d_gene: -
j_gene: TRBJ1-2
abundance: -
CDR3nt: TGTGCCAGCAGCCCCAATAGGGGTGACGGCTACACCTTC
CDR3aa: CASSPNRGDGYTF

v_gene: TRBV2
d_gene: TRBD1
j_gene: TRBJ2-7
abundance: -
CDR3nt: TGTGCCAGCAGCAACAGGGGGTACTACGAGCAGTACTTC
CDR3aa: CASSNRGYYEQYF

v_gene: TRBV13
d_gene: -
j_gene: TRBJ2-4
abundance: -
CDR3nt: TGTGCCAGCAGCAAGGGACACCGTTGCATTCAGTACTTC
CDR3aa: CASSKGHRCIQYF

v_gene: TRBV28
d_gene: -
j_gene: TRBJ1-2
abundance: -
CDR3nt: TGTGCCATCCCATCGGGAACGACAATGTATGGCTACACCTTC
CDR3aa: CAIPSGTTMYGYTF

v_gene: TRBV20-1
d_gene: -
j_gene: TRBJ2-3
abundance: few
CDR3nt: TGCAGTGCTAGAGATCTCTATCGGAACTCCAAAACAGATACGCAGTATTTT
CDR3aa: CSARDLYRNSKTDTQYF

v_gene: TRBV28
d_gene: -
j_gene: TRBJ2-7
abundance: -
CDR3nt: TGTGCCAGCAGTGTGCTAGGAATCTACGAGCAGTACTTC
CDR3aa: CASSVLGIYEQYF

v_gene: TRBV7-9
d_gene: -
j_gene: TRBJ2-1
abundance: many
CDR3nt: TGTGCCAGCAGCTGGGGGGGGCAATACAATGAGCAGTTCTTC
CDR3aa: CASSWGGQYNEQFF

v_gene: TRBV5-1
d_gene: -
j_gene: TRBJ2-7
abundance: -
CDR3nt: TGCGCCAGCAGAAAGGACCCCAGTTCGAGGGGAACGGCCTACGAGCAGTACTTC
CDR3aa: CASRKDPSSRGTAYEQYF

v_gene: TRBV20-1
d_gene: -
j_gene: TRBJ1-5
abundance: -
CDR3nt: TGCAGTGCTAGAGACTCAGGGGTGGGCAATCAGCCCCAGCATTTT
CDR3aa: CSARDSGVGNQPQHF

v_gene: TRBV15
d_gene: -
j_gene: TRBJ1-2
abundance: -
CDR3nt: TGTGCCACCAGCAGTCTTCGGGGGGTGTTAGACTATGGCTACACCTTC
CDR3aa: CATSSLRGVLDYGYTF

v_gene: TRBV30
d_gene: -
j_gene: TRBJ2-7
abundance: few
CDR3nt: TGTGCCGGGATGGGGTACAATGAGCAGTACTTC
CDR3aa: CAGMGYNEQYF

v_gene: TRBV10-3
d_gene: TRBD2
j_gene: TRBJ2-7
abundance: -
CDR3nt: TGTGCCATCTCCACTAGCGGGACCCCGGAGCAGTACTTC
CDR3aa: CAISTSGTPEQYF

v_gene: TRBV29-1
d_gene: -
j_gene: TRBJ2-3
abundance: -
CDR3nt: TGCAGCGAACGGACAAGCACAGATACGCAGTATTTT
CDR3aa: CSERTSTDTQYF